This T cell receptor beta chain originates from a study of neurological immune-mediated disorders. V shed 0 bases and J 5 bases; nucleotides not matched to a gene: 10. Germline-derived CDR1 and CDR2 are SGHRS and YFSETQ. There are 17 residues in the CDR3. TCRdb re-derived calls from the 5' RACE reads in MiXCR, one entry per CDR3 protein. The table has 55,000 or so distinct CDR3 sequences, less than 5% seen once. This clonotype was detected ten times or more. PBMCs numbering 2 million and stored at -80 C yielded the unsorted libraries. This sequence was found in a man aged 50-60 years with multiple sclerosis. The chain recombines TRBV5-1 with TRBJ1-2, with 10 bases identical to TRBD1. The sequenced sample consisted of PBMCs. CDR3 sequence (DNA): TGCGCCAGCAGCTTGGCCTCGGGGGGACAGGGGAAGTATGGCTACACCTTC. Encoded protein: CASSLASGGQGKYGYTF.